This TCR beta chain was identified during a study of cytomegalovirus exposure and HLA in healthy donors. The assay was immunoSEQ multiplex PCR, and TCRdb's table has in-frame clones only and misses some. The sample has about 140,000 clones, less than 90% seen once. The CDR3 runs 10 residues. Remarks on this clone: Its target is unknown.

Study-wide findings and caveats: The study recorded 150 to 200 TCR beta chains that were cytomegalovirus-associated. Most TCR sequences proved rare, with some public TCRs found in many donors.

The genes are TRBV7-5 and TRBJ2-3; the D call in the table, TRBD1, was not verified against the DNA. TRBV7-5 is a documented pseudogene. Sample: PBMCs. This receptor was obtained from a man aged 18 to 30 in good health and CMV-seronegative. As DNA, the CDR3 is TGTGCCAGAAGCCCCAGGACAAGGTATTTT. Translated, it gives CARSPRTRYF.